One sample yielded the 24 T cell receptor beta chains listed below, sequenced in a study of shared clonotypes between healthy human individuals. Using immunoSEQ multiplex PCR, the repertoire was profiled, and TCRdb retains in-frame clones only, with some absent. The sample contains approximately 340,000 clones, about 70% of which appear only once. Sequenced: memory CD4+ T cells sorted from blood. The subset: CD45RA-negative fraction. The receptor source for this set is a man aged 30 to 39 in good health.

This clone came up once. V and J are TRBV28 and TRBJ2-7, with D possibly being TRBD1 or TRBD2 (5 bases each). The CDR3 extends over 15 amino acids. V was clipped by 4 bases and J by 3 bases, with 16 bases between them. Germline loops: CDR1 MDHEN, CDR2 SYDVKM. CDR3: CASSSGTVGRYEQYF. CDR3 coding DNA: TGTGCCAGCAGTTCAGGGACGGTCGGACGCTACGAGCAGTACTTC.

This chain links TRBV30 with TRBJ1-4, with TRBD1 matching 7 bases. The ends lost 3 bases at V and 0 bases at J; junction bases unmatched: 4. CDR3 length: 15 residues. Germline V gives CDR1 GTSNPN, CDR2 SVGIG (reference sequence). CDR3 nucleotide sequence: TGTGCCTGGAGCGAGGGGACAGCAACTAATGAAAAACTGTTTTTT. This gives the protein CAWSEGTATNEKLFF.

This clone turned up a few times. V usage is TRBV2 and J usage is TRBJ1-1; 9 positions agree with TRBD1. This CDR3 has 14 residues. Trimming took 10 bases from V and 0 from J; bases not matched to a gene: 6. Germline V gene sequence: CDR1 SNHLY, CDR2 FYNNEI. This chain's CDR3 is CATRDRALNTEAFF. DNA of the CDR3: TGTGCCACCCGGGACAGGGCCTTGAACACTGAAGCTTTCTTT.

The chain carries TRBV4-1 and TRBJ2-4; D could derive from TRBD1 or TRBD2 (5 bases each). Per the germline V gene, CDR1 is MGHRA and CDR2 is YSYEKL. V dropped 4 bases and J dropped 7 bases, with 23 bases sitting between them. This CDR3 comprises 17 residues. In DNA form, the CDR3 reads TGCGCCAGCAGCCGAGTCGTCGAGGGGCAGGGCTTGAACATTCAGTACTTC. Translated, it gives CASSRVVEGQGLNIQYF.

This CDR3 reads CASSRARMNTEAFF. The DNA for the CDR3 is TGTGCCAGCAGCCGCGCCAGGATGAACACTGAAGCTTTCTTT. The chain employs TRBV5-5 and TRBJ1-1; no firm D call. This CDR3 comprises 14 residues. The germline CDR1 and CDR2 sequences are SGHKS and YYEKEE (reference sequence). V was cut by 4 bases and J by 0 bases, with 10 bases left in between.

The V gene is TRBV5-8, the J gene TRBJ1-1; no firm D call. The germline V gene has CDR1 SGHTS and CDR2 YDEGEE. CDR3 length: 20 amino acids. Trimming pared 0 bases from V and 1 base from J, leaving 25 bases between. CDR3 in amino acids: CASSLAVNLLEETPNTEAFF. The CDR3 coding sequence is TGTGCCAGCAGCTTGGCCGTCAATCTCCTGGAGGAAACCCCGAACACTGAAGCTTTCTTT.

The gene calls are TRBV11-2 and TRBJ1-1; perhaps TRBD1 as D (6 bases). This CDR3 comprises 13 residues. V lost 0 bases to trimming and J lost 9 bases, with 11 bases between them. Germline CDR1 SGHAT, CDR2 FQNNGV. DNA for the CDR3: TGTGCCAGCAGCTTAGATCTCAGGGGAAAAGCTTTCTTT. This encodes CASSLDLRGKAFF.

The J gene is TRBJ2-2, the V gene TRBV4-3, with D perhaps given as TRBD1 or TRBD2 (7 bases each). Trimming cost V 1 base and J 7 bases, with 22 bases left between them. Per germline, CDR1 LGHNA and CDR2 YSLEER. The length of the CDR3 is 18 residues. This CDR3 reads CASSQGRVSGGEGGELFF. The CDR3 DNA reads as TGCGCCAGCAGCCAAGGTCGGGTATCAGGGGGGGAAGGCGGGGAGCTGTTTTTT.

The J gene is TRBJ2-4, the V gene TRBV6-1; 9 positions match TRBD1. Trimming removed 6 bases from V and 7 bases from J; junction bases left unmatched: 7. The CDR3 covers 14 residues. Germline V lookup: CDR1 MNHNS, CDR2 SASEGT. The DNA for the CDR3 is TGTGCCAGCAGAGGGAGGACAGGGGACAACATTCAGTACTTC. This translates into CASRGRTGDNIQYF.

The V call is TRBV27, the J call TRBJ2-2, with 13 nucleotides matching TRBD2. CDR3 length: 16 residues. CDR1 and CDR2 (germline): MNHEY, SMNVEV (reference sequence). V shed 6 bases, J shed 5 bases, and the junction held 6 bases outside the gene matches. The CDR3 DNA reads TGTGCCAGCAGAAAGCCGGGACTAGCGGGGACCGGGGAGCTGTTTTTT. Translated, it gives CASRKPGLAGTGELFF.

The chain couples TRBV5-6 to TRBJ1-1; 8 positions match TRBD1. This CDR3 region has 17 residues. Germline loops: CDR1 SGHDT, CDR2 YYEEEE. V trimming: 0 bases; J trimming: 3 bases; junction bases outside the gene matches: 10. The CDR3 protein is CASSLGQGARWDTEAFF. The CDR3 DNA is TGTGCCAGCAGCTTGGGTCAGGGGGCGCGGTGGGACACTGAAGCTTTCTTT.

This chain uses TRBV2 with TRBJ2-5; 9 nucleotides match TRBD2. The V gene's germline CDR1 is SNHLY and CDR2 FYNNEI. Losses at the gene ends were 7 bases for V and 4 bases for J; bases not matched to a gene: 16. The CDR3 runs to 17 residues. The CDR3 coding sequence is TGTGCCAGCACCCTCGGGGGGGCGGGAGGGCCGGGAGAGACCCAGTACTTC. Translation: CASTLGGAGGPGETQYF. Full variable domain (remainder filled in from reference TRBV2 and TRBJ2-5): EPEVTQTPSHQVTQMGQEVILRCVPISNHLYFYWYRQILGQKVEFLVSFYNNEISEKSEIFDDQFSVERPDGSNFTLKIRSTKLEDSAMYFCASTLGGAGGPGETQYFGPGTRLLVL.

The chain couples TRBV9 to TRBJ2-4, with 8 bases identical to TRBD1. The CDR3 is made up of 17 amino acids. From germline, CDR1 is SGDLS and CDR2 YYNGEE. J lost 3 bases, V lost 6 bases, and 14 bases had no gene match. CDR3 coding DNA: TGTGCCAGCACCCCTGAGGCCCAGGGGGCTAGCAAAAACATTCAGTACTTC. Its protein is CASTPEAQGASKNIQYF.

This clone was seen at least ten times. This chain uses TRBV4-2 with TRBJ2-1, with D possibly matching TRBD1 (6 bases). The V end lost 0 bases, the J end lost 6 bases, and 15 bases lay between the germline ends. The CDR3 runs to 16 residues. Looked up from germline, CDR1 is LGHNA and CDR2 is YNFKEQ. This CDR3 reads CASSQEWAGVINEQFF. The CDR3, as DNA: TGTGCCAGCAGCCAAGAGTGGGCAGGGGTTATCAATGAGCAGTTCTTC.

V is TRBV30 and J is TRBJ2-5; the D gene is possibly TRBD2 (5 bases). The CDR3 runs to 16 residues. CDR1 is GTSNPN, CDR2 SVGIG, per germline (reference sequence). V was clipped by 2 bases and J by 5 bases, with 21 bases between them. Here the CDR3 DNA reads TGTGCCTGGAGTCCCGGGATGACAAACTCGGGGGAGACCCAGTACTTC. Protein sequence: CAWSPGMTNSGETQYF.

The genes are TRBV5-1 and TRBJ2-1; 8 bases align to TRBD2. The CDR3 has 14 residues. J lost 3 bases, V lost 2 bases, and 1 base had no gene match. Germline V gives CDR1 SGHRS, CDR2 YFSETQ. The CDR3 region has the DNA TGCGCCAGCAGCTTAGCGGGGGTCTACAATGAGCAGTTCTTC. It encodes CASSLAGVYNEQFF.

This chain joins TRBV6-5 and TRBJ1-2; D is unclear. The CDR3 consists of 12 residues. CDR1 is MNHEY and CDR2 is SVGAGI in the germline V gene. V was clipped by 7 bases and J by 2 bases, with 8 bases between them. The CDR3 sequence is CASTAPNYGYTF. The CDR3 DNA reads TGTGCCAGCACAGCTCCGAACTATGGCTACACCTTC.

This rearrangement joins TRBV19 to TRBJ2-5, with TRBD2 matching over 9 bases. CDR1 and CDR2 (germline): LNHDA, SQIVND (reference sequence). CDR3 length: 16 residues. The V gene end was trimmed by 2 bases and the J gene end by 1 base; junction bases not matched to a gene: 5. Here the CDR3 DNA reads TGTGCCAGTAGTATATCTCTAGCGGGAACCCAAGAGACCCAGTACTTC. Encoded protein: CASSISLAGTQETQYF.

This clone was observed a few times. Other DNA sequences from this sample encode an identical CDR3 as well. CDR3 amino acids: CASSLGQGADTQYF. The CDR3 DNA reads TGCGCCAGCAGCTTGGGACAGGGGGCAGATACGCAGTATTTT. The V and J genes are TRBV5-1 and TRBJ2-3; 9 bases are a match to TRBD1. The CDR3 loop spans 14 amino acids. The germline V gene has CDR1 SGHRS and CDR2 YFSETQ. Germline trimming cut 0 bases from V and 4 bases from J; bases unmatched to any gene: 0.

The chain combines TRBV5-4 with TRBJ2-5, with a tentative D call TRBD1 (5 bases). Trimming removed 4 bases at V and 3 bases at J, with 7 bases between. The CDR3 extends over 12 amino acids. From germline, CDR1 is SGHNT and CDR2 YYREEE (reference sequence). The CDR3 loop reads CASSRTKETQYF. The DNA for the CDR3 is TGTGCCAGCAGCCGGACAAAAGAGACCCAGTACTTC.

This clone was seen only a few times. The rearrangement joins TRBV6-5 to TRBJ2-1; 9 nucleotides line up with TRBD2. V shed 6 bases, J shed 0 bases, and the junction held 3 bases outside the gene matches. CDR1 and CDR2 from the germline V gene are MNHEY and SVGAGI. The CDR3 runs 15 residues. CDR3 sequence (DNA): TGTGCCAGCAGCCTGACTAGCGGCTCCTACAATGAGCAGTTCTTC. Translation: CASSLTSGSYNEQFF.

Comment on this clone: Within the sample, other DNA sequences also encode this same CDR3. The chain combines TRBV10-3 with TRBJ2-5; 10 nucleotides agree with TRBD2. This CDR3 contains 14 residues. The V and J ends lost 6 bases and 5 bases, in that order; junction bases with no gene match: 6. Germline CDR1 reads ENHRY; CDR2 reads SYGVKD. Written as DNA, the CDR3 is TGTGCCATCAGGGGGACTAGCGAGGGGGAGACCCAGTACTTC. It encodes CAIRGTSEGETQYF.

The chain joins TRBV11-2 to TRBJ2-7; D not certain. Germline CDR1 reads SGHAT; CDR2 reads FQNNGV. V lost 3 bases, J lost 2 bases, and 14 bases lay in between. The CDR3 is made up of 15 amino acids. The CDR3 bases are TGTGCCAGCAGCTTGTTGCCCGGACGTACCTACGAGCAGTACTTC. Its translation is CASSLLPGRTYEQYF.

The V and J genes are TRBV9 and TRBJ2-3; 7 bases are shared with TRBD2. V shed 0 bases and J 6 bases; nucleotides not matched to a gene: 7. This CDR3 has 15 amino acids. Per the germline V gene, CDR1 is SGDLS and CDR2 is YYNGEE. CDR3 nucleotides: TGTGCCAGCAGCGTAGCAGCGGGATTAGGGGATACGCAGTATTTT. Translation: CASSVAAGLGDTQYF.